The source of this TCR beta chain is a study of T cells in Graves' hyperthyroidism and ophthalmopathy. Together with thyroid ultrasound, orbital computed tomography, serum thyroxine and TRAb, clinical symptoms were used for diagnoses. The CDR3 extends over 16 amino acids. J lost 1 base, V lost 10 bases, and 12 bases had no gene match. Germline V lookup: CDR1 ENHRY, CDR2 SYGVKD. Study findings and constraints: Also found in blood were most expanded thyroid clonotypes above 0.001.

This clonotype appeared a few times. Its antigen is undetermined. The investigators amplified TCR beta CDR3 regions from RNA transcripts. The primer set for the first-round RT-PCR of the TCR CDR3 was HTBI. MiXCR, applied by TCRdb to the multiplex PCR reads, yields one record per CDR3 protein. The sample holds about 700,000 distinct CDR3 sequences, just under 45% seen once. The genes are TRBV10-3 and TRBJ1-3, with 8 positions matching TRBD1. Material for sequencing was peripheral blood or thyroid tissue (not recorded which). The sequence was collected from an adult man with Graves' disease, either hyperthyroidism or ophthalmopathy (not recorded which). This CDR3 reads CASSLDRGASGNTIYF. In DNA, the CDR3 is TGTGCCAGCTCACTTGACAGGGGAGCTTCTGGAAACACCATATATTTT.